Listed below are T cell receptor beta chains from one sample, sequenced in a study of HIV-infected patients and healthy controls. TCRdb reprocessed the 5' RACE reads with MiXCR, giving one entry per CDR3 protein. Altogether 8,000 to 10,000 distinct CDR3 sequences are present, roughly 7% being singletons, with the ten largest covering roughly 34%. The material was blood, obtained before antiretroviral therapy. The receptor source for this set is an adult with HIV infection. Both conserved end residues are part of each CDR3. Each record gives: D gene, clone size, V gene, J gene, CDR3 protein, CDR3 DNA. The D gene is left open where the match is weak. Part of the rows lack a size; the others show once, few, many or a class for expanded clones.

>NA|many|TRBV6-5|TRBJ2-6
CASAGLSSGANVLTF
TGTGCCAGCGCGGGGTTGAGCTCCGGGGCCAACGTCCTGACTTTC
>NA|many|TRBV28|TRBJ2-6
CASFSPGANVLTF
TGTGCCAGCTTCTCCCCGGGGGCCAACGTCCTGACTTTC
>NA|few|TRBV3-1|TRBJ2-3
CASSHPLGSTDTQYF
TGTGCCAGCAGCCATCCATTAGGTTCCACAGATACGCAGTATTTT
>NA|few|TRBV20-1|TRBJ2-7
CSAMGDRAYEQYF
TGCAGTGCCATGGGGGACCGGGCATACGAGCAGTACTTC
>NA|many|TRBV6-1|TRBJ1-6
CASSSWYSPLHF
TGTGCCAGCTCGTCGTGGTATTCACCCCTCCACTTT
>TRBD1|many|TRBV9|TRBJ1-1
CASSVGTENTEAFF
TGTGCCAGCAGCGTCGGGACAGAGAACACTGAAGCTTTCTTT
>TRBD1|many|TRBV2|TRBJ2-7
CASSEAPQGVGEQYF
TGTGCCAGCAGTGAAGCGCCACAGGGGGTCGGGGAGCAGTACTTC
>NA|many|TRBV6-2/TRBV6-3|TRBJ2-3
CASRGGDTQYF
TGTGCCAGCAGAGGGGGGGATACGCAGTATTTT
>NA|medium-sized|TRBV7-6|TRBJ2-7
CASSSFGSHEQYF
TGTGCCAGCAGCTCCTTCGGCAGCCACGAGCAGTACTTC
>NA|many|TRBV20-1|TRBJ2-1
CSALKGAGGLYSYNEQFF
TGCAGTGCACTGAAGGGGGCGGGGGGCTTATACTCCTACAATGAGCAGTTCTTC
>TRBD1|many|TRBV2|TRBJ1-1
CASREKGQGGNTEAFF
TGTGCCAGCAGGGAAAAGGGACAGGGAGGGAACACTGAAGCTTTCTTT
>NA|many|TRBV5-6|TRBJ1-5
CASSFQWGQPQHF
TGTGCCAGCAGCTTTCAGTGGGGTCAGCCCCAGCATTTT
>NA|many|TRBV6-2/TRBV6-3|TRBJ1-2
CASSPQGRLDYGYTF
TGTGCCAGCAGTCCTCAGGGGAGACTTGACTATGGCTACACCTTC
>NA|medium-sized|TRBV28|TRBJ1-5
CASRGGGGNQPQHF
TGTGCCAGCAGGGGGGGAGGGGGCAATCAGCCCCAGCATTTT
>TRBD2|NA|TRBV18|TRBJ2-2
CASSRSGTSQNTGELFF
TGTGCCAGCTCACGATCCGGGACTAGCCAAAACACCGGGGAGCTGTTTTTT
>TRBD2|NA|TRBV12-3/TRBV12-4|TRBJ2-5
CASKIAGGLRETQYF
TGTGCCAGCAAAATAGCGGGGGGGCTCCGAGAGACCCAGTACTTC
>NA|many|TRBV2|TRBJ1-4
CASSDAPSTNEKLFF
TGTGCCAGCAGTGATGCACCCTCAACTAATGAAAAACTGTTTTTT
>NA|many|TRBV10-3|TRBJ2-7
CASLGDDSYEQYF
TGTGCCTCGCTAGGGGACGACTCCTACGAGCAGTACTTC
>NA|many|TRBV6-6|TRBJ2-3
CASSSSEDTQYF
TGTGCCAGCAGTTCCTCTGAGGATACGCAGTATTTT
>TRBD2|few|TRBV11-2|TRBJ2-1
CASSYPLAGERDEQFF
TGTGCCAGCAGCTACCCACTAGCGGGGGAACGAGATGAGCAGTTCTTC
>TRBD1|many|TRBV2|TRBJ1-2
CARGTGDGYTF
TGTGCCAGAGGGACAGGGGATGGCTACACCTTC
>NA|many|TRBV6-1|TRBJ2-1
CASSELEGAYNEQFF
TGTGCCAGCAGTGAACTGGAGGGGGCTTACAATGAGCAGTTCTTC
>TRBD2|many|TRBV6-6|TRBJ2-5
CASSYLQRGETQYF
TGTGCCAGCAGTTACCTTCAGCGGGGTGAGACCCAGTACTTC
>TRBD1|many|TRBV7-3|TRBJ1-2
CASSLTGGTGLAEYGYTF
TGTGCCAGCAGCTTAACGGGAGGGACAGGACTCGCCGAGTATGGCTACACCTTC
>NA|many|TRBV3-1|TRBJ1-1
CASSQDYGGKNTEAFF
TGTGCCAGCAGCCAAGATTACGGCGGTAAGAACACTGAAGCTTTCTTT
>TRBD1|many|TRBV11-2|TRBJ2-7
CASSLEGQLSYEQYF
TGTGCCAGCAGCTTAGAGGGACAGCTCTCCTACGAGCAGTACTTC
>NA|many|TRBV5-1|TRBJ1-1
CATLGAEAFF
TGCGCCACCCTTGGGGCTGAAGCTTTCTTT
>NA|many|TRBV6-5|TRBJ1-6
CASSYSTEGIYSPLHF
TGTGCCAGCAGTTACTCGACGGAGGGTATATATTCACCCCTCCACTTT
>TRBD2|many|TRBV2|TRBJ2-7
CASSPGTSVNEQYF
TGTGCCAGCAGTCCCGGGACTAGCGTAAACGAGCAGTACTTC
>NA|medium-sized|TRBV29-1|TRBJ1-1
CSVEDFSPGIAEAFF
TGCAGCGTTGAAGACTTCTCGCCTGGGATCGCTGAAGCTTTCTTT
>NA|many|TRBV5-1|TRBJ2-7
CASSLDRPSSYEQYF
TGCGCCAGCAGCTTGGACAGACCAAGCTCCTACGAGCAGTACTTC
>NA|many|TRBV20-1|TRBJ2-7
CSARAPVSYEQYF
TGCAGTGCTAGAGCTCCGGTTTCCTACGAGCAGTACTTC
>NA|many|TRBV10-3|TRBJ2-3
CAISQGRGSTDTQYF
TGTGCCATCAGCCAAGGCCGGGGGAGCACAGATACGCAGTATTTT
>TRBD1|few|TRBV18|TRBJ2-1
CASSSGTGINEQFF
TGTGCCAGCTCCTCCGGGACAGGGATCAATGAGCAGTTCTTC
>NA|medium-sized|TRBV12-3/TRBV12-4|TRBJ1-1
CASSPTRPGNTEAFF
TGTGCCAGCAGCCCCACCAGGCCGGGGAACACTGAAGCTTTCTTT
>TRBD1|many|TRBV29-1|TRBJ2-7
CSVETDRGANYEQYF
TGCAGCGTGGAAACGGACAGGGGAGCAAACTACGAGCAGTACTTC
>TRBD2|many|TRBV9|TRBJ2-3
CAGSGGATDTQYF
TGTGCAGGTAGCGGGGGGGCGACAGATACGCAGTATTTT
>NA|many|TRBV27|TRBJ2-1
CASSSLDWSSYNEQFF
TGTGCCAGCAGTTCCCTAGACTGGAGCTCCTACAATGAGCAGTTCTTC
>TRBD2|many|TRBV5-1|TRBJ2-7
CASRLAGDEQYF
TGCGCCAGCAGACTAGCGGGGGACGAGCAGTACTTC
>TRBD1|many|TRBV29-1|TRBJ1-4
CSVARDRGQVF
TGCAGCGTAGCCCGGGACAGGGGCCAAGTTTTT
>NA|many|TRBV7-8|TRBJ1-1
CASSHLTEAFF
TGTGCCAGCAGCCACTTGACTGAAGCTTTCTTT
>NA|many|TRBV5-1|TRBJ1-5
CASSSMGTDQPQHF
TGCGCCAGCAGCTCCATGGGGACGGATCAGCCCCAGCATTTT
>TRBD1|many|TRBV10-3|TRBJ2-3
CAISERQGWDTDTQYF
TGTGCCATCAGTGAGAGACAGGGCTGGGACACAGATACGCAGTATTTT
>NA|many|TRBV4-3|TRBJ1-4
CASSQDHPGFNEKLFF
TGCGCCAGCAGCCAAGATCACCCAGGATTTAATGAAAAACTGTTTTTT
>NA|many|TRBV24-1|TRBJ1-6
CATSDLIVHRSSYNSPLHF
TGTGCCACCAGTGATTTGATCGTACACCGGAGCTCCTATAATTCACCCCTCCACTTT
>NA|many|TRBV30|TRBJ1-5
CAWSVPWGAGGNQPQHF
TGTGCCTGGAGTGTACCATGGGGGGCCGGCGGCAATCAGCCCCAGCATTTT
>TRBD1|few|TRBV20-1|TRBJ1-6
CSARVAGGRNSPLHF
TGCAGTGCTAGAGTTGCAGGGGGTAGGAATTCACCCCTCCACTTT
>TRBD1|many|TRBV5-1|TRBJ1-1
CASSMEGQGNTEAFF
TGCGCCAGCAGCATGGAGGGACAGGGGAACACTGAAGCTTTCTTT
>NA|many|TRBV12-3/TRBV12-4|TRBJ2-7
CASSLYGSEQYF
TGTGCCAGCAGTTTATATGGGTCCGAGCAGTACTTC
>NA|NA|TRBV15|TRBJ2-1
CATRTSGFSNEQFF
TGTGCCACCAGGACCTCAGGGTTTAGCAATGAGCAGTTCTTC
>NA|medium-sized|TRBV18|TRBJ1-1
CASSPNTQNTEAFF
TGTGCCAGCTCACCGAACACCCAGAACACTGAAGCTTTCTTT
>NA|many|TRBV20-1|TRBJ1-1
CSARDRKGWGRNGEAFF
TGCAGTGCTAGAGATAGGAAGGGCTGGGGCCGAAACGGTGAAGCTTTCTTT
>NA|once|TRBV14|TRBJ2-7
CASSEGGTAYYEQYF
TGTGCCAGCAGCGAGGGGGGGACAGCTTACTACGAGCAGTACTTC
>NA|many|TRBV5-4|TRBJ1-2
CASSLVSELTRGGYTF
TGTGCCAGCAGCTTGGTGTCAGAATTGACGAGGGGCGGCTACACCTTC
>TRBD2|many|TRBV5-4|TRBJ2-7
CASSELSGGRRYF
TGTGCCAGCTCCGAGTTGAGCGGGGGACGGCGGTACTTC
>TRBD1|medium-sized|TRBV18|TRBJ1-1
CASSPRTGLMNTEAFF
TGTGCCAGCTCACCGCGGACAGGCCTGATGAACACTGAAGCTTTCTTT
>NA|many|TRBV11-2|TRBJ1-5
CASSPSAVGNQPQHF
TGTGCCAGCAGTCCTTCTGCCGTGGGGAATCAGCCCCAGCATTTT